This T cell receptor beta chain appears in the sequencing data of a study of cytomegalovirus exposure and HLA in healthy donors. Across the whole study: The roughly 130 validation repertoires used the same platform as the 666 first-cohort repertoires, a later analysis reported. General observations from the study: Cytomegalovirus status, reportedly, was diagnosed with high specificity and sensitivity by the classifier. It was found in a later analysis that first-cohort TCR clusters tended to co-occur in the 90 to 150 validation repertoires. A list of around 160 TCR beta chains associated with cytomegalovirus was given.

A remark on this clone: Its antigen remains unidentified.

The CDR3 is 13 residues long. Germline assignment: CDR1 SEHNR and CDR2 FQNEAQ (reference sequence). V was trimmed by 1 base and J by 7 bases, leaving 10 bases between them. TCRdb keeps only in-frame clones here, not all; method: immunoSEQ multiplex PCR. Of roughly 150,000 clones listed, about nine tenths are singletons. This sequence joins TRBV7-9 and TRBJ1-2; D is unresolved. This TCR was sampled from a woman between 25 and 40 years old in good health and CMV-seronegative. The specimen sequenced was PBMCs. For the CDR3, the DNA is TGTGCCAGCAGCTTAGGCCAGCAGCGTGGCTACACCTTC. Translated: CASSLGQQRGYTF. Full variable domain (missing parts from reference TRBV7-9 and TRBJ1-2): DTGVSQNPRHKITKRGQNVTFRCDPISEHNRLYWYRQTLGQGPEFLTYFQNEAQLEKSRLLSDRFSAERPKGSFSTLEIQRTEQGDSAMYLCASSLGQQRGYTFGSGTRLTVV.